This T cell receptor beta chain was identified in a study of blood T cell repertoires in COVID-19. Study as a whole: Acute and convalescent COVID-19 specimens originated in the United States, Italy and Spain. T cells, B-cell-depleted T cells, or PBMCs supplied cDNA or gDNA.

Original analysis: The assay estimated nucleated cells by amplifying reference gene primers. The data were produced by immunoSEQ multiplex PCR, yet TCRdb's version contains in-frame clones alone and is incomplete. V, J and clone size were drawn from that table, and D and trimming were deduced from the DNA. The sample lists about 210,000 clones, 86% seen once, with approximately 0.75% in the top ten. Specimen: peripheral blood. The receptor was derived from a woman aged 70 to 79 with acute or convalescent COVID-19.

The CDR3, as DNA: TGTGCCAGCAGCCGGGAGGGACAGGGGAACTATGGCTACACCTTC. It encodes CASSREGQGNYGYTF. The V call is TRBV3-1 (or the pseudogene TRBV3-2), the J call TRBJ1-2; 10 bases map to TRBD1. V gave up 4 bases and J gave up 2 bases; unmatched junction bases: 4. The CDR3 loop spans 15 amino acids. CDR1 is LGHDT and CDR2 is YNNKEL in the germline V gene (reference sequence).